The clone carrying this TCR beta chain was seen a single time. This entry comes from a study of blood T cell repertoires in COVID-19. Overall study context: There were acute and convalescent COVID-19 samples, and they came from the United States, Italy and Spain. T cells, B-cell-depleted T cells, or PBMCs provided the cDNA or gDNA that served as material.

Authors' analysis steps: Cell counts per sample came from amplifying reference gene primers. The assay was immunoSEQ multiplex PCR, and TCRdb's table has in-frame clones only and misses some. V and J calls plus clone size are reproduced from that table; the DNA served to infer D and trimming. The profile shows over 90,000 clones, 70% to 90% of them singletons. The germline V and J ends were trimmed by 4 bases and 0 bases, with 10 bases remaining between them. Germline V lookup: CDR1 MDHEN, CDR2 SYDVKM. This CDR3 contains 16 residues. The J gene is TRBJ1-6, the V gene TRBV28; no definite D call. The sequence was obtained from an elderly man with acute or convalescent COVID-19. Sequenced input: peripheral blood. The CDR3 protein is CASSSPGVSYNSPLHF. CDR3 sequence (DNA): TGTGCCAGCAGTTCGCCCGGGGTCTCCTATAATTCACCCCTCCACTTT. Variable domain in full (rest from reference TRBV28 and TRBJ1-6): DVKVTQSSRYLVKRTGEKVFLECVQDMDHENMFWYRQDPGLGLRLIYFSYDVKMKEKGDIPEGYSVSREKKERFSLILESASTNQTSMYLCASSSPGVSYNSPLHFGNGTRLTVT.